Each of the 3 T cell receptor beta chains below was sequenced from the same sample in a study of Graves' ophthalmopathy and Graves' hyperthyroidism. CDR3 regions of TCR beta were amplified from RNA transcripts. HTBI primers were used in a first-round RT-PCR, which preceded a second-round multiplex PCR. Using its own MiXCR run on the multiplex PCR reads, TCRdb lists one record per CDR3 protein. Counted here are 680,000 or so distinct CDR3 sequences, 22% occurring once; the ten biggest clones make up roughly 6.9%. Sequencing was done on a sample of peripheral blood. These receptors were obtained from a woman aged 18-29 years with stable Graves' hyperthyroidism. Some clones in this sample may be carry-over from other donors' samples.

The V and J genes are TRBV28 and TRBJ1-1, with D tentatively TRBD1 (6 bases). Trimming left V 4 bases short and J 0 bases short, with 12 bases between. The CDR3 has 15 residues. Germline values: CDR1 MDHEN, CDR2 SYDVKM. The CDR3 reads CASSWGGVVNTEAFF. CDR3 bases: TGTGCCAGCAGTTGGGGGGGCGTCGTGAACACTGAAGCTTTCTTT.

In its sample, this clonotype was seen many times. The chain employs TRBV28 and TRBJ1-2; no firm D call. The CDR3 spans 19 residues. Germline values: CDR1 MDHEN, CDR2 SYDVKM. The ends were cut back, 3 bases at V and 3 bases at J, with 26 bases in the middle. CDR3 DNA: TGTGCCAGCAGTTTTCAACCGAGGACCGCAAGGTCCTTCTACTATGGCTACACCTTC. Encoded protein: CASSFQPRTARSFYYGYTF.

This clonotype was picked up many times. The rearrangement joins TRBV7-8 to TRBJ1-5; a possible D gene is TRBD1 (6 bases). V lost 2 bases and J 7 bases, leaving 18 bases between the germline ends. The CDR3 sequence is 16 residues long. Looked up from germline, CDR1 is SGHVS and CDR2 is FQNEAQ. The chain's CDR3 is CASSLLGGGAGQPQHF. In nucleotides, the CDR3 is TGTGCCAGCAGCTTATTAGGCGGGGGCGCGGGACAGCCCCAGCATTTT.